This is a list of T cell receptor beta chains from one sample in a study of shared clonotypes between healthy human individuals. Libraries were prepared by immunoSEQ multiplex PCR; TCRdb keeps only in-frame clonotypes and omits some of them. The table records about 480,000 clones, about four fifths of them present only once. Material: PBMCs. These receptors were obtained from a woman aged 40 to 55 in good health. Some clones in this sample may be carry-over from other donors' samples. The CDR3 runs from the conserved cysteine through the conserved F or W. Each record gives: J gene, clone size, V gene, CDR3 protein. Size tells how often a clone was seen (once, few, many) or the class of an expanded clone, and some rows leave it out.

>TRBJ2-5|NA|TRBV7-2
CASSPQVRLQETQYF
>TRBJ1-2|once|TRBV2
CASSLRTGNYGYTF
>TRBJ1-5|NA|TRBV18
CASSPVGQGAGQPQHF
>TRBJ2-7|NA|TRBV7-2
CASSLAGRSYEQYF
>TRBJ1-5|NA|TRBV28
CASRVGGKQPQHF
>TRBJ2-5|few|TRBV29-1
CSVAMRQGGVEETQYF
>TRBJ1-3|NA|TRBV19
CASSIATAGNTIYF
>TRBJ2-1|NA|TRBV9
CASSQVSVSSYNEQFF
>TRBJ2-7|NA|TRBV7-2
CASSSSRATPLGQYF
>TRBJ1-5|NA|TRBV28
CASRPGGLHSNQPQHF
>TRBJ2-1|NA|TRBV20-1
CSATQYNEQFF
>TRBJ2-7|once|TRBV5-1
CASSLGPTLSYEQYF
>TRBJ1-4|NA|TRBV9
CASSPLGAGGSEKLFF
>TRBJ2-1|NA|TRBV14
CASSRRLAGVREQFF
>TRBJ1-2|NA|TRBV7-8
CASSLVGPNGGGYTF
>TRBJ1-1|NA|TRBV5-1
CASSLETNTEAFF
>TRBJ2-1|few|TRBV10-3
CAISEGGGYNEQFF
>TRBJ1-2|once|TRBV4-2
CASSLVSGANYGYTF
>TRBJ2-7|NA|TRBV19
CASSLPGLAGLYEQYF
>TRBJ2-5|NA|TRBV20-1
CSARVVETQYF
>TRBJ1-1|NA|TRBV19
CASSIGAGGGTEAFF
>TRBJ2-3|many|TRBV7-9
CASSLLLGQGAGDTQYF
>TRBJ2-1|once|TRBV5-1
CASSLASGRGEQFF